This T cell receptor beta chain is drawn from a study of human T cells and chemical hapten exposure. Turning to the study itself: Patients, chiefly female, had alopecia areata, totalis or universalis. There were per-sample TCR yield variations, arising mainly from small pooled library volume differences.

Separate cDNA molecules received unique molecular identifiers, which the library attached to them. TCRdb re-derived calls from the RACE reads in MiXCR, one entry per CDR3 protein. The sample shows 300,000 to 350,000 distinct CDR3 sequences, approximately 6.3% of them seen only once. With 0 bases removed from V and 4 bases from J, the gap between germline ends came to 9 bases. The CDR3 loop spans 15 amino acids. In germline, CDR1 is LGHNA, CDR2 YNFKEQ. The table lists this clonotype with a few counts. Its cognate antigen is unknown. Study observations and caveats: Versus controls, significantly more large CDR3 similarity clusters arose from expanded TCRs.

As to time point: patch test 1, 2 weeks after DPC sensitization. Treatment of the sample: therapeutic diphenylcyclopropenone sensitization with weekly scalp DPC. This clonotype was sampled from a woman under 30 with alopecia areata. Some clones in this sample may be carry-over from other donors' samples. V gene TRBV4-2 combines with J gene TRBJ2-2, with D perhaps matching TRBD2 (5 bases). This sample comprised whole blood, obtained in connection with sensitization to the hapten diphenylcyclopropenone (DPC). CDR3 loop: CASSQDGISTGELFF. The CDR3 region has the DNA TGTGCCAGCAGCCAAGACGGGATAAGCACCGGGGAGCTGTTTTTT.